The 13 T cell receptor beta chains below all came from one sample that was sequenced in a study of cytomegalovirus exposure and HLA in healthy donors. This PCR relied on a set of 60 Vbeta primers and 13 Jbeta primers. Profiling relied on immunoSEQ multiplex PCR, and the TCRdb table lists in-frame clones only, not all of them. The table includes 250,000 to 350,000 clones, around 66% detected once. Sequencing was done on a sample of PBMCs. These receptors all stem from a female donor in good health and CMV-seronegative.

The chain couples TRBV6-5 to TRBJ2-1; D is uncertain. Germline V gives CDR1 MNHEY, CDR2 SVGAGI. The CDR3 is 13 residues long. The V end was cut by 6 bases, the J end by 8 bases, with 14 bases between. The CDR3, as DNA: TGTGCCAGCAGCCCTCCCGCGGTACATGAGCAGTTCTTC. It yields the protein CASSPPAVHEQFF.

V is TRBV6-5 and J is TRBJ2-1, with 11 bases identical to TRBD1. The V and J ends lost 6 bases and 7 bases, in that order; junction bases with no gene match: 8. In germline, CDR1 is MNHEY, CDR2 SVGAGI. The CDR3 contains 15 residues. CDR3: CASRPGTGGLNEQFF. The CDR3 bases are TGTGCCAGCAGACCTGGGACAGGGGGGTTGAATGAGCAGTTCTTC.

The genes are TRBV29-1 and TRBJ2-2; D unclear. V lost 4 bases and J 3 bases, leaving 6 bases between the germline ends. Germline V gives CDR1 SQVTM, CDR2 ANQGSEA. The CDR3 length is 12 residues. The CDR3 loop is CSVGLYTGELFF. The CDR3 DNA follows: TGCAGCGTTGGTTTATACACCGGGGAGCTGTTTTTT.

The V call is TRBV7-9, the J call TRBJ1-1, with 9 bases that match TRBD1. Germline CDR1 reads SEHNR; CDR2 reads FQNEAQ (reference sequence). The V and J ends lost 2 bases and 0 bases, in that order; junction bases with no gene match: 7. The CDR3 runs 17 residues. The CDR3 DNA sequence: TGTGCCAGCAGCTTACGAGGACAGGGGAACATGAACACTGAAGCTTTCTTT. Residues: CASSLRGQGNMNTEAFF.

In this sample, this clone turned up a few times. The chain employs TRBV6-1 and TRBJ1-2; D call uncertain. Deletions cut 0 bases from V and 2 bases from J, with 4 bases between. The CDR3 runs to 13 residues. Germline V gene sequence: CDR1 MNHNS, CDR2 SASEGT. CDR3 sequence reads: CASSEAENYGYTF. CDR3 DNA: TGTGCCAGCAGTGAAGCGGAGAACTATGGCTACACCTTC.

The chain carries TRBV6-1 and TRBJ2-4, with D uncertain. The length of the CDR3 is 18 residues. Trimming left V 1 base short and J 0 bases short, with 16 bases between. CDR1 MNHNS and CDR2 SASEGT come from the germline V gene. The CDR3 DNA follows: TGTGCCAGCAGTGAAGATGTGGGCCCGAAAACAGCCAAAAACATTCAGTACTTC. As protein: CASSEDVGPKTAKNIQYF.

The chain employs TRBV19 and TRBJ1-5; the D is unclear. The V and J ends lost 3 bases and 0 bases respectively, with 15 bases between them. Germline lookup yields CDR1 LNHDA and CDR2 SQIVND (reference sequence). CDR3 length equals 17 residues. The CDR3 sequence: CASSILVGGYSNQPQHF. In DNA form, the CDR3 reads TGTGCCAGTAGTATCTTAGTTGGAGGTTATAGCAATCAGCCCCAGCATTTT.

This clone has a handful of counts. CDR3 bases: TGTGCCAGCAGTGGGACTAGCGGAGCGGGTAGCACAGATACGCAGTATTTT. Translating gives CASSGTSGAGSTDTQYF. J is TRBJ2-3 and V is TRBV2; TRBD2 agrees at 10 bases. Germline assignment: CDR1 SNHLY and CDR2 FYNNEI. CDR3 length: 17 residues. J was trimmed by 0 bases and V by 4 bases; bases with no gene match: 7. Variable domain in full (rest from reference TRBV2 and TRBJ2-3): EPEVTQTPSHQVTQMGQEVILRCVPISNHLYFYWYRQILGQKVEFLVSFYNNEISEKSEIFDDQFSVERPDGSNFTLKIRSTKLEDSAMYFCASSGTSGAGSTDTQYFGPGTRLTVL.

The chain is built from TRBV5-1 and TRBJ1-2, with 7 bases identical to TRBD1. The V gene end was trimmed by 4 bases and the J gene end by 8 bases; junction bases not matched to a gene: 11. CDR1 SGHRS and CDR2 YFSETQ come from the germline V gene. The CDR3 runs to 14 residues. The CDR3 sequence is CASSAGTAAGGYTF. In DNA form, the CDR3 reads TGCGCCAGCAGCGCGGGGACAGCCGCCGGGGGCTACACCTTC.

J is TRBJ1-2 and V is TRBV2; D is possibly TRBD1 (6 bases). The CDR3 extends over 13 amino acids. Germline loops: CDR1 SNHLY, CDR2 FYNNEI. The V and J ends lost 4 bases and 5 bases respectively, with 11 bases between them. The CDR3 region is CASSVFQGYGYTF. CDR3 nucleotide sequence: TGTGCCAGCAGTGTATTTCAGGGGTATGGCTACACCTTC.

This chain joins TRBV5-1 and TRBJ2-2; 7 nucleotides agree with TRBD2. The junction had 6 bases not matched to a gene; V was cut back by 5 bases and J by 5 bases. The CDR3 covers 14 residues. CDR1 is SGHRS and CDR2 is YFSETQ in the germline V gene. CDR3 region: CASRTGGLTGELFF. CDR3 in DNA: TGCGCCAGCAGAACGGGAGGCCTTACCGGGGAGCTGTTTTTT. The full variable domain, rest sourced from reference TRBV5-1 and TRBJ2-2, is KAGVTQTPRYLIKTRGQQVTLSCSPISGHRSVSWYQQTPGQGLQFLFEYFSETQRNKGNFPGRFSGRQFSNSRSEMNVSTLELGDSALYLCASRTGGLTGELFFGEGSRLTVL.

The J gene is TRBJ2-5, the V gene TRBV14, with 8 nucleotides matching TRBD2. The DNA end lines up better with TRBJ2-7; the J call may be wrong. The CDR3 contains 14 residues. Germline V gives CDR1 SGHDN, CDR2 FVKESK. In DNA form, the CDR3 reads TGTGCCAGCAGCCTCAGCGGGAGCCGACCCGAGCAGTACTTC. Protein product: CASSLSGSRPEQYF.

This clone turned up a few times. The chain links TRBV7-3 to TRBJ1-1, with D unresolved. Germline CDR1 SGHTA, CDR2 FQGTGA. Trimming removed 3 bases from V and 2 bases from J, with 7 bases in between. CDR3 length equals 13 residues. The CDR3 reads CASSFSTNTEAFF. CDR3 in DNA: TGTGCCAGCAGCTTTTCTACCAACACTGAAGCTTTCTTT.